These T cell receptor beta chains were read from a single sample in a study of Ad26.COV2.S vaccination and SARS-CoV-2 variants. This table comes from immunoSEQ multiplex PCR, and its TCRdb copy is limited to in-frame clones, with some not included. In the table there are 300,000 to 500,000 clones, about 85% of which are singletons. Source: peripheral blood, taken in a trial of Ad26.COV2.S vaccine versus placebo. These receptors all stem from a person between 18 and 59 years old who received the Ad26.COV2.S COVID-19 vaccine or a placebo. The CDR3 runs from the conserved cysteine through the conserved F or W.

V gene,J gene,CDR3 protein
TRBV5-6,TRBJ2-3,CASTPPQGLVADTQYF
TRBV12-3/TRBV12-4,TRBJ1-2,CASSPGGGYTF
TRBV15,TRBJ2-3,CATSREDRGGLLDSTDTQYF
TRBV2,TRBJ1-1,CASSEARATEAFF
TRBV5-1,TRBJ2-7,CASSYSGGIEQYF
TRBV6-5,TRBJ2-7,CASRLAQLSYEQYF
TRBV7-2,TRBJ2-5,CASSVGVIETQYF
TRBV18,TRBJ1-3,CASSPQTVNSGNTIYF
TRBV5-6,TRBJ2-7,CASRRSGVTYEQYF
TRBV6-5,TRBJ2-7,CASKVRLFLSEQYF
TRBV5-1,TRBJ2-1,CASSEVADNEQFF
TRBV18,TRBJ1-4,CASSPDLNEKLFF
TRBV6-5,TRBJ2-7,CASSSGTSGGAFEQYF
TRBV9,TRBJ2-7,CASSLGLETYEQYF
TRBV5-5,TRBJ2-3,CASSLVRAPDTQYF
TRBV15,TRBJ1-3,CATSRDLSGNTIYF
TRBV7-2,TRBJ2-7,CASSALTSGGYEQYF
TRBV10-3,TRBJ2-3,CAINGGIRDTQYF
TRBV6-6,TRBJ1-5,CASRTTVIGNQPQHF
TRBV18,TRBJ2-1,CASSESSGRNEQFF
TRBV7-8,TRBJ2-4,CASSLNWGRETHIQYF
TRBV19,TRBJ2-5,CASSFGTGVEETQYF
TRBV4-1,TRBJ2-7,CASSQDLLRGGQYF
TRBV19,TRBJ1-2,CASSIARALNYGYTF